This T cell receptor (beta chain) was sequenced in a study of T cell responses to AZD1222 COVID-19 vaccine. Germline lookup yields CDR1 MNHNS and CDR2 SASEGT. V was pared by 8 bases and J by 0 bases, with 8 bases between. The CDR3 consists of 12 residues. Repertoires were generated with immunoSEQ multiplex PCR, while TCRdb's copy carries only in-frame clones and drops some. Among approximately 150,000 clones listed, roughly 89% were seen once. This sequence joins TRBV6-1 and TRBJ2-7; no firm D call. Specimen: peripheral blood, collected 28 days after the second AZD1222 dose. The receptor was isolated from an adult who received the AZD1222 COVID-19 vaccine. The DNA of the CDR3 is TGTGCCAGCTGCACACCCTCCTACGAGCAGTACTTC. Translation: CASCTPSYEQYF.